One and the same sample provided the 12 T cell receptor beta chains below, sequenced in a study of blood T cells in healthy people across ages. A second roughly 6 to 11 cycle PCR used barcoded and J-beta primers. MiXCR, applied by TCRdb to the 5' RACE reads, yields one record per CDR3 protein. There are hundreds of thousands of distinct CDR3 sequences in the sample; 58% occur only once, and 30% to 40% lies in the top ten. The sample consisted of blood. Every receptor here comes from a man between 60 and 75 years old in good health.

J is TRBJ2-7 and V is TRBV4-1, with D perhaps matching TRBD2 (5 bases). Germline CDR1 and CDR2: MGHRA and YSYEKL. The V end lost 0 bases, the J end lost 7 bases, and 22 bases lay between the germline ends. CDR3 length: 17 amino acids. The CDR3 DNA reads as TGCGCCAGCAGCCAAGAGAGGGCTAGACAATTAGTGCGTGAGCAGTACTTC. Protein product: CASSQERARQLVREQYF.

The chain carries TRBV4-1 and TRBJ1-6, with D possibly TRBD1 on 5 matching bases. The CDR3 has 17 amino acids. The V gene lost 4 bases and the J gene lost 7 bases, with 20 bases spanning the gap. The germline V gene encodes CDR1 MGHRA and CDR2 YSYEKL. The CDR3 sequence: CASSRRISQWGNSPLHF. CDR3 bases: TGCGCCAGCAGCCGGAGAATCTCCCAATGGGGGAATTCACCCCTCCACTTT.

The chain combines TRBV20-1 with TRBJ2-7, with D uncertain. The V end was cut by 1 base, the J end by 2 bases, with 6 bases between. The germline V gene encodes CDR1 DFQATT and CDR2 SNEGSKA (reference sequence). The CDR3 consists of 12 residues. The CDR3 is CSARVAAYEQYF. Here the CDR3 DNA reads TGCAGTGCTAGAGTAGCAGCCTACGAGCAGTACTTC.

This clonotype was seen a handful of times. The rearrangement uses TRBV2 and TRBJ2-1, with D possibly being TRBD2 (6 bases). The V end lost 6 bases, the J end lost 9 bases, and 21 bases lay between the germline ends. Germline CDR1 reads SNHLY; CDR2 reads FYNNEI. The CDR3 totals 15 residues. The CDR3, as DNA: TGTGCCAGCAGAGAACGGGACTTTGGTTTCGGTGAGCAGTTCTTC. Its protein is CASRERDFGFGEQFF.

CDR3: CASRDNPKETQYF. CDR3 in DNA: TGTGCCAGCAGGGACAACCCAAAAGAGACCCAGTACTTC. The chain joins TRBV6-2 or TRBV6-3 to TRBJ2-7, with D perhaps matching TRBD1 (5 bases). The J call may be faulty, since TRBJ2-5 better matches the DNA end. CDR3 length equals 13 residues. The germline CDR1 and CDR2 sequences are MNHEY and SVGEGT.

The chain combines TRBV7-2 with TRBJ1-3; 7 bases align to TRBD1. The CDR3 has 14 residues. The germline CDR1 and CDR2 sequences are SGHTA and FQGNSA. The J segment lost 2 bases and the V segment lost 3 bases, leaving 1 base of the junction unmatched. CDR3 region: CASSLQGAGNTIYF. CDR3 sequence (DNA): TGTGCCAGCAGCTTGCAGGGGGCTGGAAACACCATATATTTT. Together with reference TRBV7-2 and TRBJ1-3, the CDR3 gives the full variable domain: GAGVSQSPSNKVTEKGKDVELRCDPISGHTALYWYRQSLGQGLEFLIYFQGNSAPDKSGLPSDRFSAERTGGSVSTLTIQRTQQEDSAVYLCASSLQGAGNTIYFGEGSWLTVV.

A single count supports this clonotype. The rearrangement links TRBV20-1 to TRBJ1-2, with D unresolved. V shed 5 bases and J shed 4 bases, with 14 bases lying between them. CDR1 DFQATT and CDR2 SNEGSKA come from the germline V gene (reference sequence). The CDR3 extends over 13 amino acids. In nucleotides, the CDR3 is TGCAGTGCTGGCCCTGGCGTCGGCTATGGCTACACCTTC. This codes for CSAGPGVGYGYTF.

The V call is TRBV20-1, the J call TRBJ2-1, with TRBD2 identical over 15 bases. The CDR3 sequence is 17 residues long. Germline values: CDR1 DFQATT, CDR2 SNEGSKA (reference sequence). The ends lost 6 bases at V and 2 bases at J; junction bases unmatched: 8. DNA for the CDR3: TGCAGTGCCACAGGACTAGCGGGGGGGGTAACCTACAATGAGCAGTTCTTC. Encoded protein: CSATGLAGGVTYNEQFF.

The rearrangement uses TRBV3-1 and TRBJ1-1; the D gene is possibly TRBD1 (5 bases). From germline, CDR1 is LGHDT and CDR2 YNNKEL (reference sequence). The CDR3 has 14 residues. Between the trimmed V and J ends, which lost 3 bases and 4 bases, there was a span of 12 bases. This chain's CDR3 is CASSQETQATEAFF. The CDR3 bases are TGTGCCAGCAGCCAGGAAACACAGGCCACTGAAGCTTTCTTT.

This clonotype was observed a handful of times. The chain is built from TRBV5-1 and TRBJ2-7, with a possible D match to TRBD1 (5 bases). The CDR3 is made up of 14 amino acids. Trimming took off 4 bases at V and 2 bases at J, with 13 bases between the two ends. Germline V gives CDR1 SGHRS, CDR2 YFSETQ. The chain's CDR3 is CASSAGPFAYEQYF. Here the CDR3 DNA reads TGCGCCAGCAGCGCAGGGCCGTTTGCCTACGAGCAGTACTTC.

This chain connects TRBV5-1 to TRBJ2-7; maybe TRBD1 (6 bases). The last part of the DNA fits TRBJ2-5 better; the J call may be wrong. This CDR3 region has 16 residues. Germline CDR1 is SGHRS and CDR2 is YFSETQ. DNA for the CDR3: TGCGCCAGCAGCCCCACAGGGATCAGCGGCCAAGAGACCCAGTACTTC. Translating gives CASSPTGISGQETQYF.

This chain links TRBV5-6 with TRBJ2-7; unclear D gene. Trimming removed 0 bases at V and 1 base at J, with 11 bases between. CDR1 and CDR2 (germline): SGHDT, YYEEEE. The CDR3 runs 15 residues. The CDR3 loop is CASSLVPHHSYEQYF. Written as DNA, the CDR3 is TGTGCCAGCAGCTTGGTTCCCCACCATTCCTACGAGCAGTACTTC.